This note documents a single T cell receptor (beta chain) sequence. Its specificity is not known. The record originates from a study of T cell repertoires in cytomegalovirus infection. Study as a whole: The public TCR beta signatures pointed to both CMV infection and matching HLA type.

Germline V CDR1 and CDR2: LNHDA, SQIVND (reference sequence). This CDR3 has 14 amino acids. The V end lost 3 bases, the J end lost 7 bases, and 12 bases lay between the germline ends. Notes on the study in general: Carriage of CMV together with the relevant HLA was identifiable through cumulative public TCR beta family frequency.

A single record per CDR3 protein comes from TCRdb applying MiXCR to the reads. The data show about 530,000 distinct CDR3 sequences, more than 25% seen once. The specimen sequenced was PBMCs. The source is a human donor in good health (CMV status not recorded). Some clones in this sample may be carry-over from other donors' samples. The rearrangement joins TRBV19 to TRBJ1-4; D perhaps matches TRBD1 (5 bases). The CDR3 bases are TGTGCCAGTAGTATGCACAGGACCGGTGAAAAACTGTTTTTT. Its protein is CASSMHRTGEKLFF.